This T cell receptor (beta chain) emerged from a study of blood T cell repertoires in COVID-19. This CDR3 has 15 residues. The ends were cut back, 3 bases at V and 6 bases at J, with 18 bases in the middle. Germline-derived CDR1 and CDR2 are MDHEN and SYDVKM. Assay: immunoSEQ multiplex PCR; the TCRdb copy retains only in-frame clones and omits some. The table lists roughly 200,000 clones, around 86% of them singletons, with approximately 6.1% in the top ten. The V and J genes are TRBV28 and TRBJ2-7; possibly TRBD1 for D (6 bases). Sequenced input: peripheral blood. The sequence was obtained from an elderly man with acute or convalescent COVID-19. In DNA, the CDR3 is TGTGCCAGCAGTTTTGGGGACATCCCAGTCGGCGAGCAGTACTTC. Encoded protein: CASSFGDIPVGEQYF.